This TCR beta chain was identified during a study of blood T cell repertoires in COVID-19. Sequenced by immunoSEQ multiplex PCR; TCRdb stores in-frame clones only, minus some. In the table there are about 30,000 clones, roughly nine tenths of which are singletons. Sample: peripheral blood. The source is a human donor in a cohort sampled during active COVID-19.

The CDR3 region is CASRGTSGGKETQYF. CDR3 sequence (DNA): TGTGCCAGCAGAGGGACTAGCGGGGGGAAAGAGACCCAGTACTTC. The chain recombines TRBV3-1 (or the pseudogene TRBV3-2) with TRBJ2-5, with 15 bases identical to TRBD2. J lost 3 bases, V lost 6 bases, and 2 bases had no gene match. There are 15 residues in the CDR3. The V gene's germline CDR1 is LGHDT and CDR2 YNNKEL (reference sequence).